The next 27 T cell receptor beta chains were all read from a single sample in a study of shared clonotypes between healthy human individuals. The protocol was immunoSEQ multiplex PCR, while the TCRdb copy is restricted to in-frame clones and leaves out a portion. The table shows some 1 million clones, with roughly 70% occurring only once. The sequencing input was memory CD4+ T cells sorted from blood. Subset meaning: CD45RA-negative fraction. These receptors originate from a man between 18 and 29 years old in good health.

The chain carries TRBV2 and TRBJ2-5; 10 bases align to TRBD1. This CDR3 has 15 amino acids. The V gene's germline CDR1 is SNHLY and CDR2 FYNNEI. V trimming: 5 bases; J trimming: 0 bases; junction bases outside the gene matches: 3. The CDR3 sequence is CASSWDRGYQETQYF. The CDR3 DNA is TGTGCCAGCAGTTGGGACAGGGGCTACCAAGAGACCCAGTACTTC.

The chain links TRBV19 to TRBJ1-5; 9 nucleotides line up with TRBD1. The germline V gene has CDR1 LNHDA and CDR2 SQIVND (reference sequence). J was trimmed by 0 bases and V by 9 bases; bases with no gene match: 15. The CDR3 spans 18 residues. CDR3 sequence: CARDRSGQGGISNQPQHF. Written as DNA, the CDR3 is TGTGCCAGGGACCGCTCGGGACAGGGAGGAATTAGCAATCAGCCCCAGCATTTT.

This chain links TRBV6-5 with TRBJ1-1; D unresolved. The length of the CDR3 is 13 residues. Trimming took 6 bases from V and 1 from J, leaving 9 bases between them. Germline V gene lookup returns CDR1 MNHEY and CDR2 SVGAGI. CDR3 bases: TGTGCCAGCAGCACTCTAAAGAACACTGAAGCTTTCTTT. Protein sequence: CASSTLKNTEAFF.

This chain uses TRBV27 with TRBJ2-3, with unresolved D. Trimming cost V 3 bases and J 2 bases, with 9 bases left between them. The CDR3 is 14 residues long. Per the germline V gene, CDR1 is MNHEY and CDR2 is SMNVEV (reference sequence). CDR3 loop: CASSFGEATDTQYF. The CDR3 DNA is TGTGCCAGCAGTTTTGGTGAGGCCACAGATACGCAGTATTTT.

The chain carries TRBV7-9 and TRBJ1-1; D gene uncertain. V was trimmed by 4 bases and J by 7 bases, leaving 7 bases between them. CDR1 is SEHNR and CDR2 is FQNEAQ in the germline V gene (reference sequence). This CDR3 comprises 11 residues. The CDR3 sequence is CASSSNREAFF. CDR3 nucleotides: TGTGCCAGCAGCTCGAACCGTGAAGCTTTCTTT.

The sample holds many counts of this clone. The chain couples TRBV25-1 to TRBJ2-1, with 14 bases fitting TRBD2. J lost 8 bases, V lost 4 bases, and 7 bases had no gene match. This CDR3 region has 16 residues. From germline, CDR1 is MGHDK and CDR2 SYGVNS. The CDR3 here is CASSAGTSGRGDEQFF. The CDR3 region has the DNA TGTGCCAGCAGTGCGGGGACTAGCGGGAGAGGCGATGAGCAGTTCTTC.

As concerns this clone: This CDR3 is also generated by other DNA sequences in the sample. The chain carries TRBV28 and TRBJ1-3; D uncertain. The V gene lost 6 bases and the J gene lost 0 bases, with 0 bases spanning the gap. Germline lookup yields CDR1 MDHEN and CDR2 SYDVKM. The CDR3 covers 11 residues. The CDR3 loop is CASSSGNTIYF. The DNA for the CDR3 is TGTGCCAGCAGCTCTGGAAACACCATATATTTT.

About this clone: A much larger clone lies a single base off, so this may be a read error. The chain carries TRBV7-2 and TRBJ2-5; D uncertain. V lost 6 bases to trimming and J lost 4 bases, with 6 bases between them. The CDR3 totals 11 residues. CDR1 is SGHTA, CDR2 FQGNSA, per germline. The CDR3 spells CASSWRETQYF. The CDR3 DNA sequence: TGTGCCAGCAGTTGGAGAGAGACCCAGTACTTC.

The rearrangement uses TRBV7-8 and TRBJ2-1; perhaps D is TRBD1 or TRBD2 (5 bases each). The germline V and J ends were trimmed by 4 bases and 3 bases, with 13 bases remaining between them. The CDR3 is made up of 15 amino acids. The V gene's germline CDR1 is SGHVS and CDR2 FQNEAQ. The CDR3 is CASSSRGGYYNEQFF. The CDR3 nucleotides read TGTGCCAGCAGCTCTCGGGGCGGGTACTACAATGAGCAGTTCTTC. The full variable domain, in which reference TRBV7-8 and TRBJ2-1 provide the parts outside the CDR3, is GAGVSQSPRYKVAKRGQDVALRCDPISGHVSLFWYQQALGQGPEFLTYFQNEAQLDKSGLPSDRFFAERPEGSVSTLKIQRTQQEDSAVYLCASSSRGGYYNEQFFGPGTRLTVL.

This clone came up a few times. This chain links TRBV30 with TRBJ1-6; D remains ambiguous. This CDR3 has 14 amino acids. With 3 bases removed from V and 7 bases from J, the gap between germline ends came to 13 bases. Germline lookup yields CDR1 GTSNPN and CDR2 SVGIG (reference sequence). CDR3 sequence: CAWRPSLLNSPLHF. The CDR3 region has the DNA TGTGCCTGGAGGCCTTCTCTACTCAATTCACCCCTCCACTTT.

V and J are TRBV4-1 and TRBJ2-3, with D tentatively TRBD2 (6 bases). V dropped 2 bases and J dropped 5 bases, with 11 bases sitting between them. Germline CDR1 and CDR2: MGHRA and YSYEKL. This CDR3 is built from 14 residues. The CDR3 spells CASSQPVRGDTQYF. CDR3 in DNA: TGCGCCAGCAGCCAACCCGTGCGGGGAGATACGCAGTATTTT.

The V gene is TRBV28, the J gene TRBJ1-2; 7 bases map to TRBD1. CDR3 length equals 13 residues. The V gene's germline CDR1 is MDHEN and CDR2 SYDVKM. J was trimmed by 5 bases and V by 5 bases; bases with no gene match: 5. CDR3 region: CASSPGQNYGYTF. The CDR3 region has the DNA TGTGCCAGCAGTCCGGGACAGAATTATGGCTACACCTTC.

This clone was observed a few times. The rearrangement links TRBV7-6 to TRBJ2-2, with D possibly called TRBD1 or TRBD2 (5 bases each). Per the germline V gene, CDR1 is SGHVS and CDR2 is FNYEAQ. CDR3 length equals 18 residues. V shed 4 bases and J shed 0 bases, with 18 bases lying between them. CDR3 loop: CASSSQAAGTANTGELFF. The DNA for the CDR3 is TGTGCCAGCAGCTCTCAAGCGGCCGGGACGGCGAACACCGGGGAGCTGTTTTTT. The full variable domain, with the rest looked up from reference TRBV7-6 and TRBJ2-2, is GAGVSQSPRYKVTKRGQDVALRCDPISGHVSLYWYRQALGQGPEFLTYFNYEAQQDKSGLPNDRFSAERPEGSISTLTIQRTEQRDSAMYRCASSSQAAGTANTGELFFGEGSRLTVL.

This clone showed up just once. V gene TRBV12-5 combines with J gene TRBJ2-5; D remains ambiguous. Per germline, CDR1 LGHNT and CDR2 FRNRAP. V gave up 7 bases and J gave up 5 bases, with 14 bases separating them. The CDR3 runs to 13 residues. The CDR3 sequence: CASVNDITETQYF. CDR3 in DNA: TGTGCTAGTGTCAACGACATTACGGAGACCCAGTACTTC.

The chain links TRBV19 to TRBJ1-2; D perhaps matches TRBD1 (5 bases). V lost 1 base and J 6 bases, leaving 9 bases between the germline ends. This CDR3 contains 13 residues. Germline assignment: CDR1 LNHDA and CDR2 SQIVND (reference sequence). CDR3 nucleotides: TGTGCCAGTAGTATAGGGGGCAACGATGGCTACACCTTC. Its protein is CASSIGGNDGYTF.

The V call is TRBV4-3, the J call TRBJ2-5, with D maybe TRBD2 (5 bases). The germline gives CDR1 LGHNA, CDR2 YSLEER. The CDR3 is 12 amino acids. Trimming took 1 base from V and 5 from J, leaving 5 bases between them. The CDR3 DNA follows: TGCGCCAGCAGCCAAGGGAGGGAGACCCAGTACTTC. Amino acid sequence: CASSQGRETQYF.

This clone was detected only once. Written as DNA, the CDR3 is TGTGCCAGCAGCTTAAGGGCTTACGAGCAGTACTTC. This encodes CASSLRAYEQYF. This sequence joins TRBV7-8 and TRBJ2-7; D call uncertain. Trimming stripped 2 bases from V and 4 bases from J, with 6 bases between. The CDR3 loop spans 12 amino acids. Germline loops: CDR1 SGHVS, CDR2 FQNEAQ. Using reference TRBV7-8 and TRBJ2-7 for the parts outside the CDR3, the full variable domain is GAGVSQSPRYKVAKRGQDVALRCDPISGHVSLFWYQQALGQGPEFLTYFQNEAQLDKSGLPSDRFFAERPEGSVSTLKIQRTQQEDSAVYLCASSLRAYEQYFGPGTRLTVT.

The gene calls are TRBV15 and TRBJ1-1; D not certain. The germline V gene encodes CDR1 LNHNV and CDR2 YYDKDF (reference sequence). This CDR3 is built from 15 residues. With 0 bases removed from V and 0 bases from J, the gap between germline ends came to 8 bases. CDR3: CATSRDLGMNTEAFF. In DNA form, the CDR3 reads TGTGCCACCAGCAGAGATCTGGGGATGAACACTGAAGCTTTCTTT.

The chain carries TRBV29-1 and TRBJ2-2; tentatively, D is TRBD1 or TRBD2 (6 bases each). The CDR3 extends over 14 amino acids. Trimming pared 1 base from V and 4 bases from J, leaving 10 bases between. Germline V CDR1 and CDR2: SQVTM, ANQGSEA. The CDR3 is CSVEAGAATGELFF. In DNA form, the CDR3 reads TGCAGCGTTGAAGCGGGGGCGGCCACCGGGGAGCTGTTTTTT.

J is TRBJ2-7 and V is TRBV14, with 12 bases aligning to TRBD2. This CDR3 region has 15 residues. With V trimmed by 5 bases and J by 3 bases, 5 bases remained unmatched. Germline V gene lookup returns CDR1 SGHDN and CDR2 FVKESK. The CDR3 is CASSYTSGGLYEQYF. In DNA, the CDR3 is TGTGCCAGCAGCTATACTAGCGGGGGGCTCTACGAGCAGTACTTC.

V and J are TRBV18 and TRBJ2-7, with TRBD1 matching over 9 bases. The CDR3 has 17 amino acids. V trimming: 0 bases; J trimming: 3 bases; junction bases outside the gene matches: 9. CDR1 and CDR2 (germline): KGHSH, LQKENI. The CDR3 nucleotides are TGTGCCAGCTCACCACCTGGCGGGACAGGGATTAGCTACGAGCAGTACTTC. Translating it yields CASSPPGGTGISYEQYF. Full variable domain (remainder filled in from reference TRBV18 and TRBJ2-7): NAGVMQNPRHLVRRRGQEARLRCSPMKGHSHVYWYRQLPEEGLKFMVYLQKENIIDESGMPKERFSAEFPKEGPSILRIQQVVRGDSAAYFCASSPPGGTGISYEQYFGPGTRLTVT.

This chain joins TRBV4-3 and TRBJ2-7; no clear D. The germline V gene encodes CDR1 LGHNA and CDR2 YSLEER. This CDR3 region has 16 residues. V shed 1 base and J shed 4 bases, with 17 bases lying between them. The CDR3 nucleotides read TGCGCCAGCAGCCAAGTAAGCTCATCAAGTGGGTACGAGCAGTACTTC. Encoded protein: CASSQVSSSSGYEQYF.

Ten or more counts support this clone. The chain employs TRBV14 and TRBJ2-1, with D uncertain. Germline CDR1 reads SGHDN; CDR2 reads FVKESK. The CDR3 length is 12 residues. The V end was cut by 4 bases, the J end by 10 bases, with 11 bases between. The CDR3 DNA is TGTGCCAGCAGCCCATTAAGTGGGGAGCAGTTCTTC. This encodes CASSPLSGEQFF.

The chain joins TRBV9 to TRBJ1-1; possibly TRBD1 for D (6 bases). Germline V lookup: CDR1 SGDLS, CDR2 YYNGEE. There are 15 residues in the CDR3. The V end was cut by 0 bases, the J end by 2 bases, with 11 bases between. The CDR3 region has the DNA TGTGCCAGCAGCGTAGCCTGGGGGCTTAACACTGAAGCTTTCTTT. Protein: CASSVAWGLNTEAFF. Full variable domain (rest looked up from reference TRBV9 and TRBJ1-1): DSGVTQTPKHLITATGQRVTLRCSPRSGDLSVYWYQQSLDQGLQFLIQYYNGEERAKGNILERFSAQQFPDLHSELNLSSLELGDSALYFCASSVAWGLNTEAFFGQGTRLTVV.

The V call is TRBV9, the J call TRBJ1-3; D remains unclear. Germline V gene lookup returns CDR1 SGDLS and CDR2 YYNGEE. V dropped 4 bases and J dropped 3 bases, with 17 bases sitting between them. CDR3 size: 16 residues. The CDR3 DNA follows: TGTGCCAGCAGCCCCGGGCTACACAAGGGTGGAAACACCATATATTTT. This codes for CASSPGLHKGGNTIYF.

The CDR3 DNA reads TGTGCCAGCAGCCCGGGAGAGCACACCATATATTTT. Amino acids: CASSPGEHTIYF. The chain combines TRBV7-9 with TRBJ1-3; no reliable D call. The V gene's germline CDR1 is SEHNR and CDR2 FQNEAQ (reference sequence). V lost 5 bases to trimming and J lost 8 bases, with 10 bases between them. The CDR3 has 12 amino acids.

The V call is TRBV7-9, the J call TRBJ1-3; TRBD1 is a possible D gene (6 bases). With 0 bases removed from V and 1 base from J, the gap between germline ends came to 13 bases. The germline CDR1 and CDR2 sequences are SEHNR and FQNEAQ (reference sequence). CDR3 length equals 17 residues. CDR3 in DNA: TGTGCCAGCAGCTTAGCGCTAGGGGGGAAGTCTGGAAACACCATATATTTT. Translation gives CASSLALGGKSGNTIYF.